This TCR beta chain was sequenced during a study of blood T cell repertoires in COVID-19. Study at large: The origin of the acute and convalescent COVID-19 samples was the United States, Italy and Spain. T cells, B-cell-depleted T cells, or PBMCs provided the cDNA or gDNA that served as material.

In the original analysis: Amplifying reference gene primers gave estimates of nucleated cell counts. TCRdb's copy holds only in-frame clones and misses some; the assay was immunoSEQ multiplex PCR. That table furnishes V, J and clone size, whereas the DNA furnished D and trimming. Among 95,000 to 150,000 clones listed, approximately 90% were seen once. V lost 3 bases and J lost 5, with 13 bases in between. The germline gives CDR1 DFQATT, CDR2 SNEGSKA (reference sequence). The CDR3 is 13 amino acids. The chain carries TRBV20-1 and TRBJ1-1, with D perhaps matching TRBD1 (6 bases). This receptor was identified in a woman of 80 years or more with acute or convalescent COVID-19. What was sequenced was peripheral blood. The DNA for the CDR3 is TGCAGTGCTAGTCTACAGGGCCGGACTGAAGCTTTCTTT. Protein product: CSASLQGRTEAFF.